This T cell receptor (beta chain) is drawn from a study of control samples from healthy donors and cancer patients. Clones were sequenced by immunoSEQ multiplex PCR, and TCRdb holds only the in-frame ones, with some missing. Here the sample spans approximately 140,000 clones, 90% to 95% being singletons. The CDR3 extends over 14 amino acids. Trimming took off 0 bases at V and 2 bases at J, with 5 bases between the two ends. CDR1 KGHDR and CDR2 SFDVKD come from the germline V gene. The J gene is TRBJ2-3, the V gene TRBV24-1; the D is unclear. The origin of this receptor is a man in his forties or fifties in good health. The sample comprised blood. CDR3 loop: CATSDLRDTDTQYF. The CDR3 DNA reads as TGTGCCACCAGTGATTTGCGCGACACAGATACGCAGTATTTT.